This T cell receptor beta chain was sequenced in a study of CD8+ T cells in alopecia areata. Study-level background: Treatment with tofacitinib (6 to 18 months) was followed by 6 months off drug.

Trimming stripped 0 bases from V and 7 bases from J, with 7 bases between. CDR1 is SGHRS and CDR2 is YFSETQ in the germline V gene. The CDR3 extends over 12 amino acids. Sequencing relied on a cDNA template that was reverse transcribed from extracted RNA. Sequenced by immunoSEQ multiplex PCR; TCRdb stores in-frame clones only, minus some. In the table there are around 140,000 clones, approximately 50% of which are singletons. Lesional scalp punch biopsies and peripheral blood were collected from alopecia areata patients. Overall study results and limits: More clonal than normal scalp was lesional scalp, particularly alopecia totalis/universalis. Relative to mice, TCR sharing across patients was less clear, a difference possibly HLA-related.

Comments on this clone: Its target is unknown.

The sequence was collected from a human donor with alopecia areata. The chain links TRBV5-1 to TRBJ1-2; D remains ambiguous. Sequencing was performed on CD4+ T cells sorted from blood, taken at week 0. CDR3: CASSLDRFGYTF. The DNA for the CDR3 is TGCGCCAGCAGCTTGGATCGGTTTGGCTACACCTTC.